The 28 T cell receptor beta chains reported below all come from one sample, sequenced in a study of blood T cell repertoires in COVID-19. Here immunoSEQ multiplex PCR was the method, and the copy in TCRdb shows in-frame clones only, minus some. In the table there are roughly 81,000 clones, around 90% of which are singletons. The source material was peripheral blood. All receptors come from a man aged 35 to 55 with acute or convalescent COVID-19.

The chain joins TRBV30 to TRBJ1-2; D is uncertain. V lost 3 bases and J lost 3, with 11 bases in between. The CDR3 loop spans 13 amino acids. Germline V gene lookup returns CDR1 GTSNPN and CDR2 SVGIG (reference sequence). The CDR3 nucleotides are TGTGCCTGGAGGCCTAATTTGGACTATGGCTACACCTTC. It encodes CAWRPNLDYGYTF.

The chain links TRBV9 to TRBJ2-1, with a tentative D call TRBD2 (6 bases). The CDR3 is made up of 15 amino acids. The V gene's germline CDR1 is SGDLS and CDR2 YYNGEE. Trimming shortened V by 4 bases and J by 4 bases, and 15 bases separated the two germline ends. The CDR3 coding sequence is TGTGCCAGCAGCACTGAGCGGGCTGCATACAATGAGCAGTTCTTC. Residues: CASSTERAAYNEQFF.

This clone appeared once. The chain combines TRBV19 with TRBJ1-3; D ambiguous. The CDR3 sequence is 15 residues long. The V gene lost 6 bases and the J gene lost 0 bases, with 12 bases spanning the gap. Per the germline V gene, CDR1 is LNHDA and CDR2 is SQIVND (reference sequence). CDR3 residues: CASSTGSHSGNTIYF. The DNA for the CDR3 is TGTGCCAGTAGCACCGGGAGCCACTCTGGAAACACCATATATTTT.

This clone was recorded once. The V gene is TRBV25-1, the J gene TRBJ2-1; the match to TRBD2 covers 15 bases. CDR1 is MGHDK, CDR2 SYGVNS, per germline. V lost 2 bases, J lost 7 bases, and 3 bases stayed unmatched. The CDR3 is 16 amino acids. The CDR3 loop reads CASSEPGLAGGNEQFF. CDR3 DNA: TGTGCCAGCAGTGAACCGGGACTAGCGGGGGGAAATGAGCAGTTCTTC.

The CDR3 sequence: CASSDLLKITRVQETQYF. The CDR3 region has the DNA TGTGCCAGCAGTGACTTGTTGAAAATAACTCGGGTACAAGAGACCCAGTACTTC. The chain links TRBV6-1 to TRBJ2-5; D not resolved. Germline loops: CDR1 MNHNS, CDR2 SASEGT. V lost 3 bases and J 2 bases, leaving 22 bases between the germline ends. The CDR3 runs 18 residues.

V gene TRBV7-3 combines with J gene TRBJ1-1, with no clear D. Germline V CDR1 and CDR2: SGHTA, FQGTGA. V was trimmed by 6 bases and J by 1 base, leaving 9 bases between them. The CDR3 loop spans 13 amino acids. The CDR3 nucleotides read TGTGCCAGCAGGCTGACACAGAACACTGAAGCTTTCTTT. This sequence encodes CASRLTQNTEAFF.

The rearrangement links TRBV19 to TRBJ1-2; D gene uncertain. The ends were cut back, 4 bases at V and 0 bases at J, with 6 bases in the middle. The CDR3 sequence is 13 residues long. CDR1 LNHDA and CDR2 SQIVND come from the germline V gene (reference sequence). Here the CDR3 DNA reads TGTGCCAGTAGTACACGGGCTAACTATGGCTACACCTTC. Translation: CASSTRANYGYTF.

The chain combines TRBV5-6 with TRBJ2-4; D might be TRBD2 (6 bases). Per the germline V gene, CDR1 is SGHDT and CDR2 is YYEEEE. The CDR3 runs to 15 residues. The V end lost 4 bases, the J end lost 6 bases, and 17 bases lay between the germline ends. CDR3 residues: CASSPAVGGGNIQYF. For the CDR3, the DNA is TGTGCCAGCAGCCCCGCTGTTGGGGGAGGAAACATTCAGTACTTC.

V gene TRBV7-9 combines with J gene TRBJ1-4; 9 positions agree with TRBD1. This CDR3 spans 17 amino acids. V shed 5 bases and J 8 bases; nucleotides not matched to a gene: 15. CDR1 is SEHNR and CDR2 is FQNEAQ in the germline V gene (reference sequence). Written as DNA, the CDR3 is TGTGCCAGCAGCGCATTTCCCGGGACAGGGCCAAAGGAAAAACTGTTTTTT. This encodes CASSAFPGTGPKEKLFF.

The chain carries TRBV3-1 (or the pseudogene TRBV3-2) and TRBJ2-6, with TRBD2 matching 8 bases. V trimming: 4 bases; J trimming: 0 bases; junction bases outside the gene matches: 5. This CDR3 is 17 amino acids long. CDR1 is LGHDT and CDR2 is YNNKEL in the germline V gene (reference sequence). The CDR3 coding sequence is TGTGCCAGCAGCCCCCGGGGGGGATACTCTGGGGCCAACGTCCTGACTTTC. Amino acid sequence: CASSPRGGYSGANVLTF.

The J gene is TRBJ1-1, the V gene TRBV30; no definite D call. Per germline, CDR1 GTSNPN and CDR2 SVGIG (reference sequence). The V and J ends lost 0 bases and 0 bases respectively, with 5 bases between them. This CDR3 spans 13 amino acids. The DNA for the CDR3 is TGTGCCTGGAGTGTAAGCCTGAACACTGAAGCTTTCTTT. It codes for CAWSVSLNTEAFF.

The rearrangement uses TRBV29-1 and TRBJ2-7; D possibly corresponds to TRBD2 (5 bases). Trimming pared 3 bases from V and 4 bases from J, leaving 19 bases between. This CDR3 has 15 amino acids. Germline assignment: CDR1 SQVTM and CDR2 ANQGSEA. The CDR3 region is CSVDLGPEGPYEQYF. CDR3 bases: TGCAGCGTTGACCTCGGGCCAGAGGGTCCGTACGAGCAGTACTTC.

The chain recombines TRBV5-1 with TRBJ2-5; TRBD1 matches at 7 bases. This CDR3 has 14 residues. J gave up 1 base and V 2 bases, and 2 bases lay outside the gene matches. Germline V gives CDR1 SGHRS, CDR2 YFSETQ. The CDR3 nucleotides read TGCGCCAGCAGCTTTGGGGACAGCCAAGAGACCCAGTACTTC. Encoded protein: CASSFGDSQETQYF.

This clone was detected a few times. V is TRBV4-2 and J is TRBJ1-5; 7 positions match TRBD1. Germline CDR1 is LGHNA and CDR2 is YNFKEQ. Germline trimming cut 4 bases from V and 5 bases from J; bases unmatched to any gene: 14. The CDR3 spans 17 residues. The DNA for the CDR3 is TGTGCCAGCAGCCCCCCCACCGGGACAGCGATCGATCAGCCCCAGCATTTT. Translated, it gives CASSPPTGTAIDQPQHF.

The chain uses TRBV5-1 and TRBJ2-3, with TRBD2 identical over 11 bases. Germline V gene data show CDR1 as SGHRS and CDR2 as YFSETQ. This CDR3 region has 16 residues. Trimming removed 4 bases from V and 3 bases from J; junction bases left unmatched: 7. The CDR3 nucleotides read TGCGCCAGCAGCCCACCACTAGCGGGAGCTACAGATACGCAGTATTTT. Amino acids: CASSPPLAGATDTQYF. Supplemented by reference TRBV5-1 and TRBJ2-3, the full variable domain reads KAGVTQTPRYLIKTRGQQVTLSCSPISGHRSVSWYQQTPGQGLQFLFEYFSETQRNKGNFPGRFSGRQFSNSRSEMNVSTLELGDSALYLCASSPPLAGATDTQYFGPGTRLTVL.

The rearrangement uses TRBV27 and TRBJ1-1, with D perhaps matching TRBD1 (6 bases). The V and J ends lost 7 bases and 7 bases respectively, with 16 bases between them. The germline V gene encodes CDR1 MNHEY and CDR2 SMNVEV (reference sequence). The CDR3 has 13 residues. The CDR3 here is CASMYRDTREAFF. The CDR3 DNA reads TGTGCCAGCATGTACCGGGACACCCGTGAAGCTTTCTTT.

This clone was observed a single time. The J gene is TRBJ1-2, the V gene TRBV24-1, with unresolved D. V lost 0 bases to trimming and J lost 8 bases, with 9 bases between them. In germline, CDR1 is KGHDR, CDR2 SFDVKD. CDR3 length: 13 residues. CDR3 nucleotides: TGTGCCACCAGTGATTTGGGACTGAGAGGCTACACCTTC. Translation gives CATSDLGLRGYTF.

The chain combines TRBV29-1 with TRBJ1-1, with 9 bases lining up with TRBD1. The CDR3 runs to 13 residues. J gave up 3 bases and V 6 bases, and 5 bases lay outside the gene matches. The germline V gene encodes CDR1 SQVTM and CDR2 ANQGSEA. The CDR3 sequence is CSVKTGGDTEAFF. Written as DNA, the CDR3 is TGCAGCGTCAAGACAGGGGGTGACACTGAAGCTTTCTTT.

The chain employs TRBV29-1 and TRBJ2-1; 7 nucleotides line up with TRBD2. The junction had 8 bases not matched to a gene; V was cut back by 6 bases and J by 0 bases. Germline CDR1 and CDR2: SQVTM and ANQGSEA. The CDR3 length is 15 residues. This CDR3 is CSVATSASSYNEQFF. The CDR3 region has the DNA TGCAGCGTAGCCACTAGCGCCAGCTCCTACAATGAGCAGTTCTTC.

CDR3 coding DNA: TGTGCCACCAGTGATCCCGGGACTACGAAAGAGACCCAGTACTTC. This encodes CATSDPGTTKETQYF. V gene TRBV24-1 combines with J gene TRBJ2-5, with 7 bases lining up with TRBD2. Germline CDR1 KGHDR, CDR2 SFDVKD. The CDR3 consists of 15 residues. Unmatched junction bases numbered 6, after V lost 3 bases and J lost 3 bases.

The CDR3: CASTTRAANSPLHF. The CDR3 DNA reads TGTGCCAGCACCACGCGGGCCGCTAATTCACCCCTCCACTTT. This chain joins TRBV3-1 (or the pseudogene TRBV3-2) and TRBJ1-6; no firm D call. The germline CDR1 and CDR2 sequences are LGHDT and YNNKEL (reference sequence). Trimming removed 7 bases from V and 6 bases from J, with 13 bases in between. This CDR3 contains 14 residues.

The rearrangement joins TRBV14 to TRBJ2-7; D possibly corresponds to TRBD1 (6 bases). The V end was cut by 2 bases, the J end by 2 bases, with 13 bases between. The CDR3 extends over 15 amino acids. Looked up from germline, CDR1 is SGHDN and CDR2 is FVKESK. The DNA of the CDR3 is TGTGCCAGCAGCCAAAGGGAGTGGACAGCCTACGAGCAGTACTTC. Encoded protein: CASSQREWTAYEQYF.

The chain links TRBV5-1 to TRBJ1-2; D is possibly TRBD1 (6 bases). V lost 0 bases to trimming and J lost 8 bases, with 14 bases between them. The CDR3 has 14 amino acids. Germline V gene lookup returns CDR1 SGHRS and CDR2 YFSETQ. The CDR3 bases are TGCGCCAGCAGCTTGGAACAGGGAGCTGAGGGCTACACCTTC. The encoded protein is CASSLEQGAEGYTF.

This chain links TRBV30 with TRBJ2-7; 7 nucleotides align to TRBD1. Germline lookup yields CDR1 GTSNPN and CDR2 SVGIG (reference sequence). V shed 5 bases, J shed 0 bases, and the junction held 7 bases outside the gene matches. The CDR3 length is 14 residues. In DNA, the CDR3 is TGTGCCTGGGAACAGGGGAAGAGCTCCTACGAGCAGTACTTC. This codes for CAWEQGKSSYEQYF.

The CDR3 DNA reads as TGTGCCAGCAGCTTAGGGACAGTCCAAGAGACCCAGTACTTC. It codes for CASSLGTVQETQYF. The chain uses TRBV11-3 and TRBJ2-5, with D perhaps matching TRBD1 (6 bases). This CDR3 has 14 amino acids. V lost 1 base and J 1 base, leaving 7 bases between the germline ends. Germline values: CDR1 SGHNT, CDR2 YENEEA. Variable domain in full (rest from reference TRBV11-3 and TRBJ2-5): EAGVVQSPRYKIIEKKQPVAFWCNPISGHNTLYWYLQNLGQGPELLIRYENEEAVDDSQLPKDRFSAERLKGVDSTLKIQPAELGDSAVYLCASSLGTVQETQYFGPGTRLLVL.

The V call is TRBV9, the J call TRBJ1-3; TRBD1 might be the D (6 bases). There are 15 residues in the CDR3. Germline V gives CDR1 SGDLS, CDR2 YYNGEE. With 2 bases removed from V and 4 bases from J, the gap between germline ends came to 13 bases. The CDR3 coding sequence is TGTGCCAGCAGCGTCTCAGGGGAAATCGGAAACACCATATATTTT. Amino acids: CASSVSGEIGNTIYF.

The chain carries TRBV29-1 and TRBJ2-1, with D possibly matching TRBD1 (5 bases). Germline loops: CDR1 SQVTM, CDR2 ANQGSEA. This CDR3 has 15 amino acids. The V end was cut by 0 bases, the J end by 0 bases, with 9 bases between. The CDR3 DNA reads as TGCAGCGTTGAAGATCTCAGGGCCTCCTACAATGAGCAGTTCTTC. This sequence encodes CSVEDLRASYNEQFF.

The gene calls are TRBV19 and TRBJ2-1, with TRBD2 matching 14 bases. CDR3 length: 17 amino acids. The V segment lost 1 base and the J segment 8 bases; nucleotides outside the gene matches: 7. Germline CDR1 LNHDA, CDR2 SQIVND (reference sequence). This chain's CDR3 is CASSIAGTSGSFYEQFF. CDR3 nucleotide sequence: TGTGCCAGTAGTATAGCTGGGACTAGCGGGAGCTTCTATGAGCAGTTCTTC.